These 29 T cell receptor beta chains originate from one sample sequenced in a study of Graves' ophthalmopathy and Graves' hyperthyroidism. RNA transcripts yielded amplified TCR beta CDR3 regions. RT-PCR was first run with HTBI primers, then multiplex PCR in a second round. TCRdb used MiXCR to reprocess the multiplex PCR reads, holding one entry per CDR3 protein. The table records 740,000 or so distinct CDR3 sequences, 35% to 50% of them present only once. The sequencing input was peripheral blood. These receptors all stem from an adult man with Graves' ophthalmopathy.

The CDR3 sequence is CASSVVKGHGQPQHF. CDR3 coding DNA: TGTGCCAGCAGTGTCGTAAAGGGGCATGGGCAGCCCCAGCATTTT. The chain is built from TRBV2 and TRBJ1-5, with a tentative D call TRBD1 (5 bases). This CDR3 spans 15 amino acids. In germline, CDR1 is SNHLY, CDR2 FYNNEI. Trimming took 4 bases from V and 7 from J, leaving 17 bases between them.

This clonotype was seen ten or more times. This chain joins TRBV15 and TRBJ1-1; no firm D call. This CDR3 has 16 amino acids. V was clipped by 5 bases and J by 0 bases, with 16 bases between them. CDR1 and CDR2 (germline): LNHNV, YYDKDF (reference sequence). This chain's CDR3 is CATSRGKVGLNTEAFF. The CDR3 coding sequence is TGTGCCACCAGCCGAGGGAAGGTGGGGTTGAACACTGAAGCTTTCTTT.

This chain uses TRBV2 with TRBJ2-7; D gene unclear. Trimming shortened V by 6 bases and J by 10 bases, and 22 bases separated the two germline ends. The length of the CDR3 is 14 residues. Germline V gene lookup returns CDR1 SNHLY and CDR2 FYNNEI. CDR3 region: CASSLVLGREAQYF. The CDR3 region has the DNA TGTGCCAGCAGCTTAGTTCTCGGGCGAGAGGCCCAGTACTTC.

This clonotype was picked up many times. This chain joins TRBV7-2 and TRBJ2-7; D is unclear. V was clipped by 4 bases and J by 0 bases, with 10 bases between them. CDR1 is SGHTA and CDR2 is FQGNSA in the germline V gene. The CDR3 has 14 amino acids. CDR3 protein: CASSYALYSYEQYF. DNA of the CDR3: TGTGCCAGCAGCTACGCATTGTACTCCTACGAGCAGTACTTC.

CDR3 sequence: CASSSERWVDEKLFF. In DNA form, the CDR3 reads TGTGCCAGCAGCTCAGAAAGATGGGTGGACGAAAAACTGTTTTTT. The rearrangement joins TRBV7-9 to TRBJ1-4; D ambiguous. The CDR3 is 15 amino acids. Germline values: CDR1 SEHNR, CDR2 FQNEAQ (reference sequence). The ends were cut back, 4 bases at V and 8 bases at J, with 17 bases in the middle.

This clonotype was observed many times. The V call is TRBV24-1, the J call TRBJ2-5, with D maybe TRBD1 (5 bases). V shed 3 bases and J shed 7 bases, with 11 bases lying between them. The germline V gene encodes CDR1 KGHDR and CDR2 SFDVKD. The CDR3 contains 13 residues. The CDR3 coding sequence is TGTGCCACCAGTGATCCGCCTAGGGGGACCCAGTACTTC. This gives the protein CATSDPPRGTQYF.

The table lists this clonotype with a count of one. The CDR3 nucleotides read TGTGCCAGCAGTGAAGGGGCAACGGGATCGGCGACCCAGTACTTC. Encoded protein: CASSEGATGSATQYF. The chain links TRBV6-5 to TRBJ2-5; D is tentatively TRBD1 or TRBD2 (5 bases each). CDR1 MNHEY and CDR2 SVGAGI come from the germline V gene. The ends were cut back, 5 bases at V and 7 bases at J, with 20 bases in the middle. CDR3 length: 15 residues.

With regard to this clonotype: An end of the junction differs from the germline gene, which may be a read error. This chain uses TRBV5-1 with TRBJ1-1; the match to TRBD1 covers 9 bases. This CDR3 is 14 amino acids long. The germline CDR1 and CDR2 sequences are SGHRS and YFSETQ. CDR3 nucleotides: TGTGCCAGCGGGTCGGGACAGGGTGCCACTGAAGCTTTCTTT. Translated: CASGSGQGATEAFF.

There are many counts of this clonotype. The CDR3 protein is CASSGQGSNSPLHF. The DNA of the CDR3 is TGTGCCAGCAGCGGACAGGGGAGCAATTCACCCCTCCACTTT. The chain links TRBV9 to TRBJ1-6, with 8 bases matching TRBD1. Germline CDR1 and CDR2: SGDLS and YYNGEE. Trimming at V came to 3 bases and at J to 7 bases, leaving 3 bases not matched to a gene. The CDR3 runs 14 residues.

This clonotype was found once. One base away lies a much larger clone, so this may be a sequencing read error. This likely comes from a read error, as the CDR3 has no conserved phenylalanine or tryptophan at its end. The chain is built from TRBV7-9 and TRBJ1-2, with 7 bases fitting TRBD1. Germline V gene lookup returns CDR1 SEHNR and CDR2 FQNEAQ (reference sequence). The CDR3 is 15 residues long. Losses at the gene ends were 5 bases for V and 8 bases for J; bases not matched to a gene: 14. CDR3 DNA sequence: TGTGCCAGCAGCCACGTACAGGGGTTGGATGGGGGCTACACCCTC. Encoded protein: CASSHVQGLDGGYTL.

The J gene is TRBJ2-5, the V gene TRBV30; D remains unclear. The CDR3 has 10 amino acids. Germline V gives CDR1 GTSNPN, CDR2 SVGIG (reference sequence). V shed 1 base and J shed 7 bases, with 4 bases lying between them. The CDR3 nucleotides are TGTGCCTGGAGTGAGTCGACCCAGTACTTC. Encoded protein: CAWSESTQYF.

Comment on this clonotype: With a much larger clone just one base away, this may be a read error. The V call is TRBV2, the J call TRBJ1-1; 9 bases are a match to TRBD1. Trimming removed 6 bases from V and 0 bases from J; junction bases left unmatched: 8. The CDR3 spans 16 residues. The germline V gene has CDR1 SNHLY and CDR2 FYNNEI. CDR3 amino acids: CASRGQGEGLNTEAFF. DNA for the CDR3: TGTGCCAGCAGGGGACAGGGAGAGGGCCTGAACACTGAAGCTTTCTTT.

A note on this clonotype: A much larger clone differs from this one at a single base, so this may be a read error. The chain couples TRBV24-1 to TRBJ1-6; TRBD1 aligns across 9 bases. The V segment lost 5 bases and the J segment 5 bases; nucleotides outside the gene matches: 9. Germline values: CDR1 KGHDR, CDR2 SFDVKD. The CDR3 consists of 17 residues. The CDR3 reads CATSGDGTGTHNSPLHF. The CDR3 DNA reads TGTGCCACCAGTGGCGATGGGACAGGGACACATAATTCACCCCTCCACTTT.

This clonotype has just a few counts. The V call is TRBV7-6, the J call TRBJ2-7; TRBD2 matches at 14 bases. V trimming: 8 bases; J trimming: 5 bases; junction bases outside the gene matches: 11. Germline V gene data show CDR1 as SGHVS and CDR2 as FNYEAQ. The CDR3 is made up of 16 amino acids. The CDR3 DNA reads TGTGCCAGCGGACTAGCGGGAGGTGGTTTTACCGACGAGCAGTACTTC. It translates to CASGLAGGGFTDEQYF.

This chain connects TRBV4-1 to TRBJ2-5; D possibly uses TRBD1 or TRBD2 (5 bases each). Trimming left V 0 bases short and J 5 bases short, with 25 bases between. Germline assignment: CDR1 MGHRA and CDR2 YSYEKL. The CDR3 spans 19 residues. The DNA for the CDR3 is TGCGCCAGCAGCCAAGATCTCCCCACGGGGAGAGTTTGGGGCGAGACCCAGTACTTC. Amino acids: CASSQDLPTGRVWGETQYF.

This clonotype was seen ten or more times. The chain employs TRBV2 and TRBJ1-2, with TRBD1 as a possible D gene (6 bases). Germline V gives CDR1 SNHLY, CDR2 FYNNEI. Trimming stripped 6 bases from V and 0 bases from J, with 11 bases between. This CDR3 has 14 residues. CDR3 sequence (DNA): TGTGCCAGCAGATCGACAGGATCTAACTATGGCTACACCTTC. It codes for CASRSTGSNYGYTF.

V usage is TRBV25-1 and J usage is TRBJ2-2; D is possibly TRBD1 or TRBD2 (5 bases each). The V end lost 5 bases, the J end lost 0 bases, and 13 bases lay between the germline ends. Germline CDR1 MGHDK, CDR2 SYGVNS. CDR3 length equals 16 residues. CDR3 in amino acids: CASSITGPPNTGELFF. The CDR3 bases are TGTGCCAGCAGTATCACGGGACCCCCGAACACCGGGGAGCTGTTTTTT.

This rearrangement joins TRBV12-3 or TRBV12-4 to TRBJ1-3; 10 nucleotides match TRBD1. The CDR3 has 16 amino acids. V was pared by 4 bases and J by 3 bases, with 6 bases of the junction left unmatched. The CDR3 region is CASSSQTGGYGNTIYF. In DNA form, the CDR3 reads TGTGCCAGCAGTTCCCAGACAGGGGGCTATGGAAACACCATATATTTT.

This chain links TRBV20-1 with TRBJ1-1, with TRBD1 matching 7 bases. V shed 3 bases and J 8 bases; nucleotides not matched to a gene: 18. CDR1 is DFQATT and CDR2 is SNEGSKA in the germline V gene (reference sequence). The length of the CDR3 is 16 residues. CDR3 coding DNA: TGCAGTGCTAGTGACGAAGGGGGCTCCAGTGGTCGAGAAGCTTTCTTT. Protein product: CSASDEGGSSGREAFF.

This sequence joins TRBV9 and TRBJ2-7; 8 bases fit TRBD2. The CDR3 covers 16 residues. J gave up 5 bases and V 6 bases, and 16 bases lay outside the gene matches. CDR1 is SGDLS and CDR2 is YYNGEE in the germline V gene. The CDR3: CASTPLGGGSPDEQYF. The CDR3 coding sequence is TGTGCCAGCACCCCGCTCGGGGGGGGCTCTCCGGACGAGCAGTACTTC.

This clonotype was seen repeatedly, ten times or more. The CDR3 region is CASSGGGNSPLHF. CDR3 sequence (DNA): TGTGCCAGCAGCGGGGGAGGGAATTCACCCCTCCACTTT. The V gene is TRBV2, the J gene TRBJ1-6; D is possibly TRBD1 (5 bases). The CDR3 consists of 13 residues. CDR1 and CDR2 from the germline V gene are SNHLY and FYNNEI. V gave up 6 bases and J gave up 7 bases, with 10 bases separating them.

As for this clonotype: The junction departs from germline at one end; a sequencing error may be responsible. The chain uses TRBV7-8 and TRBJ2-5; either TRBD1 or TRBD2 may fit D (5 bases each). The CDR3 is 17 residues long. CDR1 SGHVS and CDR2 FQNEAQ come from the germline V gene. This CDR3 is CASSLSRAIAPGETQYF. The CDR3 nucleotides are TGTGCCAGCAGCTTATCCAGGGCCATAGCTCCTGGGGAGACCCAATACTTC.

This clonotype came up many times. CDR3 loop: CASSSLGSYEQYF. CDR3 nucleotide sequence: TGTGCCAGCAGTTCTCTAGGCTCCTACGAGCAGTACTTC. The chain joins TRBV7-2 to TRBJ2-7; D call uncertain. The germline gives CDR1 SGHTA, CDR2 FQGNSA. V shed 6 bases and J shed 0 bases, with 9 bases lying between them. The CDR3 runs to 13 residues. Full variable domain (rest looked up from reference TRBV7-2 and TRBJ2-7): GAGVSQSPSNKVTEKGKDVELRCDPISGHTALYWYRQSLGQGLEFLIYFQGNSAPDKSGLPSDRFSAERTGGSVSTLTIQRTQQEDSAVYLCASSSLGSYEQYFGPGTRLTVT.

This clonotype turned up a few times. The rearrangement joins TRBV7-2 to TRBJ2-5; 10 bases match TRBD2. The ends lost 3 bases at V and 5 bases at J; junction bases unmatched: 15. Germline V gene sequence: CDR1 SGHTA, CDR2 FQGNSA. The CDR3 covers 18 residues. The chain's CDR3 is CASSLGSGRAIGEETQYF. DNA of the CDR3: TGTGCCAGCAGCTTGGGAAGCGGGAGGGCCATAGGAGAGGAGACCCAGTACTTC.

V usage is TRBV5-1 and J usage is TRBJ1-4; no clear D gene. CDR3 size: 18 residues. Germline CDR1 SGHRS, CDR2 YFSETQ. V lost 0 bases, J lost 0 bases, and 15 bases lay in between. CDR3 region: CASSLVLRTEPTNEKLFF. CDR3 DNA: TGCGCCAGCAGCTTGGTTCTTCGGACGGAACCAACTAATGAAAAACTGTTTTTT. Combining the CDR3 with reference TRBV5-1 and TRBJ1-4 gives the whole variable domain KAGVTQTPRYLIKTRGQQVTLSCSPISGHRSVSWYQQTPGQGLQFLFEYFSETQRNKGNFPGRFSGRQFSNSRSEMNVSTLELGDSALYLCASSLVLRTEPTNEKLFFGSGTQLSVL.

This clonotype was recorded a few times. This chain links TRBV10-3 with TRBJ2-7, with 8 bases aligning to TRBD2. Trimming took 0 bases from V and 0 from J; bases not matched to a gene: 1. Per germline, CDR1 ENHRY and CDR2 SYGVKD. The CDR3 has 15 amino acids. The CDR3 DNA is TGTGCCATCAGTGAGTCAACTAGCGGCTCCTACGAGCAGTACTTC. Residues: CAISESTSGSYEQYF.

This clonotype has a handful of counts. The chain links TRBV12-3 or TRBV12-4 to TRBJ2-7; maybe TRBD1 (6 bases). The V end was cut by 7 bases, the J end by 0 bases, with 13 bases between. There are 14 residues in the CDR3. As DNA, the CDR3 is TGTGCCAGCACCGGCCAGGACAGCTCCTACGAGCAGTACTTC. It specifies CASTGQDSSYEQYF.

Remarks on this clonotype: This may be a read error, as it is one base from a much larger clone. V is TRBV7-9 and J is TRBJ1-3; D is uncertain. CDR1 and CDR2 from the germline V gene are SEHNR and FQNEAQ (reference sequence). The CDR3 runs to 13 residues. CDR3 amino acids: CATSLVAENTIYF. The CDR3 DNA follows: TGTGCCACCAGCTTAGTTGCGGAAAACACCATATATTTT.

The sample holds a few counts of this clonotype. The CDR3 DNA reads TGTGCCAGCAGGCGTGGTGCGGGAGATGCCTCCGAGCAGTACTTC. Its translation: CASRRGAGDASEQYF. The chain joins TRBV7-9 to TRBJ2-7; 7 positions agree with TRBD2. The CDR3 totals 15 residues. V lost 6 bases to trimming and J lost 6 bases; unmatched junction nucleotides: 14. Germline V gene sequence: CDR1 SEHNR, CDR2 FQNEAQ (reference sequence). Drawing the rest from reference TRBV7-9 and TRBJ2-7, the complete variable domain is DTGVSQNPRHKITKRGQNVTFRCDPISEHNRLYWYRQTLGQGPEFLTYFQNEAQLEKSRLLSDRFSAERPKGSFSTLEIQRTEQGDSAMYLCASRRGAGDASEQYFGPGTRLTVT.